This paragraph reports one T cell receptor beta chain. This sample was taken from a study of T cell responses to AZD1222 COVID-19 vaccine. Libraries were prepared by immunoSEQ multiplex PCR; TCRdb keeps only in-frame clonotypes and omits some of them. The sample contains about 140,000 clones, approximately 92% of which appear only once. There are 13 residues in the CDR3. The V segment lost 10 bases and the J segment 5 bases; nucleotides outside the gene matches: 9. The starting material was peripheral blood, obtained 28 days after the second AZD1222 dose. This clonotype was sampled from an adult who received the AZD1222 COVID-19 vaccine. The rearrangement uses TRBV12-3 or TRBV12-4 and TRBJ1-1; 8 nucleotides agree with TRBD1. Here the CDR3 DNA reads TGTGCCACCCGGAACAGACAGGGGACTGAAGCTTTCTTT. Its translation is CATRNRQGTEAFF.